This T cell receptor beta chain derives from a study of monozygotic twins with inflammatory bowel disease. Findings of the study overall: Researchers report that IBD patients shared fewer clonotypes with others than healthy twins, especially amid disease activity.

CDR3 size: 13 residues. Germline V gives CDR1 SEHNR, CDR2 FQNEAQ (reference sequence). T cells were not sorted, and total RNA was isolated straight from whole blood. TCRdb re-analyzed the 5' RACE reads; it lists each CDR3 protein once, without DNA. Here the sample table reports 300,000 to 400,000 distinct CDR3 sequences. Comment on this clonotype: What it binds is unknown.

Sequenced sample: blood. The chain uses TRBV7-9 and TRBJ2-1. The TCR was taken from a human donor with ulcerative colitis or Crohn's disease, or a healthy co-twin of an affected twin (not recorded which). CDR3 region: CASSVSTLNEQFF.